This T cell receptor beta chain came from a study of T-cell memory formation after mild COVID-19. Study overall: There were largely donor-specific TCR clusters.

This clonotype has a count of ten or more. The CDR3 sequence is 13 residues long. From germline, CDR1 is SNHLY and CDR2 FYNNEI. V trimming: 7 bases; J trimming: 2 bases; junction bases outside the gene matches: 3. Researchers used 5'RACE with constant-segment primers to make TCR alpha and TCR beta cDNA libraries that carry sample barcodes and UMIs. TCRdb independently ran MiXCR on the 5' RACE reads; one entry per CDR3 protein. In the table there are 150,000 or so distinct CDR3 sequences, 11% of which are singletons. The V call is TRBV2, the J call TRBJ1-2, with TRBD1 matching 8 bases. Sample: PBMCs or a T cell subset sorted from them (not recorded which). The clonotype originates from a man younger than 35 who had mild COVID-19 (a few samples of this study predate the infection). Cell type and time point are not known. The CDR3 protein is CASTRDRNYGYTF. DNA of the CDR3: TGTGCCAGCACCCGGGACAGGAACTATGGCTACACCTTC.